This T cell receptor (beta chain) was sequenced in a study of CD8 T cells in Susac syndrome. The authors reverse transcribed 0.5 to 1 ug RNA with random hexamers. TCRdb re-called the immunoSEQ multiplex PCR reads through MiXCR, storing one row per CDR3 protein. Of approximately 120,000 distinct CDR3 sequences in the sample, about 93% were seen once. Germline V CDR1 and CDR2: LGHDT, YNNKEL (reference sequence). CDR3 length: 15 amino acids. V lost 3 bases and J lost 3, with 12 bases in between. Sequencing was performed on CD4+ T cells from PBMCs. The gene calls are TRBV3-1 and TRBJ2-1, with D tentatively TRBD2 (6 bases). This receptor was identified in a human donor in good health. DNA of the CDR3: TGTGCCAGCAGCCATACCGGGGACTTCTACAATGAGCAGTTCTTC. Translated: CASSHTGDFYNEQFF.